The T cell receptor (beta chain) under discussion was sequenced for a study of glioma-infiltrating T cells. Overall study: Dexamethasone exposure before glioma surgery was limited to six or fewer days.

As to this clonotype: The antigen is undetermined.

Findings of the study overall: Patients with low tissue-blood divergence carried a signature set of shared blood CDR3 motifs. Tissue-blood divergence was below expectation in non-neoplastic patients, above in gliomas.

The iRepertoire nested amplicon-rescue multiplex PCR amplified TCR alpha and beta CDR3s from RNA. In TCRdb, the multiplex PCR reads were re-called with MiXCR into one record per CDR3 protein. The sample holds about 400,000 distinct CDR3 sequences, roughly two fifths seen once. The ends lost 8 bases at V and 4 bases at J; junction bases unmatched: 15. Germline CDR1 is DFQATT and CDR2 is SNEGSKA (reference sequence). The CDR3 consists of 16 residues. This clonotype was obtained from a human donor with low-grade glioma or glioblastoma, undergoing nonglioma brain surgery, or in good health (not recorded which). This sequence joins TRBV20-1 and TRBJ2-5, with 11 bases lining up with TRBD2. The material sequenced was glioma tissue, nonneoplastic brain tissue, or PBMCs (not recorded which). This CDR3 is CSPNAPLAGVGETQYF. The CDR3 nucleotides read TGCAGTCCCAACGCTCCACTAGCGGGAGTAGGAGAGACCCAGTACTTC.